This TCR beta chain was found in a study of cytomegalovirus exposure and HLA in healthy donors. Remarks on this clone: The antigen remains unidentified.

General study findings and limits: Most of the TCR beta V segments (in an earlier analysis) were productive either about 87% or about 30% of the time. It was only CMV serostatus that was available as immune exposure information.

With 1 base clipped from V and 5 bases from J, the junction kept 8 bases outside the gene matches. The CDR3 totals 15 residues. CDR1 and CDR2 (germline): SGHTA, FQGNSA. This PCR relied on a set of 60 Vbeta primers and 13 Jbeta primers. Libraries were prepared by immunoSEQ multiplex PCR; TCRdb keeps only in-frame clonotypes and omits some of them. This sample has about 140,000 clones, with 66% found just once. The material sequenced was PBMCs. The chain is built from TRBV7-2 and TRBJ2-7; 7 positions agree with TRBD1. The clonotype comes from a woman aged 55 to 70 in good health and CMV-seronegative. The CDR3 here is CASSLGGTEVDEQYF. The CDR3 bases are TGTGCCAGCAGCTTAGGAGGGACAGAGGTGGACGAGCAGTACTTC.